Below are 21 T cell receptor beta chains sequenced from a single sample in a study of CD8+CD57+ T cells in acquired aplastic anemia. Patients who underwent sequencing had shown CD8+CD57+ cell expansion by flow cytometry. CDR3 and TCR beta VDJ profiling relied on genomic DNA as the template. MiXCR, applied by TCRdb to the reads, yields one record per CDR3 protein. The sample shows approximately 190,000 distinct CDR3 sequences, approximately 48% of them seen only once. Specimen: sorted CD4+, CD8+, or CD8+CD57+ T cells (not recorded which) from PBMCs. The receptor source for this set is a human donor with aplastic anemia.

The rearrangement links TRBV9 to TRBJ1-2; 8 nucleotides agree with TRBD1. Germline V gene lookup returns CDR1 SGDLS and CDR2 YYNGEE. This CDR3 spans 13 amino acids. The V gene end was trimmed by 3 bases and the J gene end by 4 bases; junction bases not matched to a gene: 2. The CDR3 region has the DNA TGTGCCAGCAGCGACGGGACAGGCTATGGCTACACCTTC. This encodes CASSDGTGYGYTF.

The chain combines TRBV29-1 with TRBJ1-2, with D possibly being TRBD1 (6 bases). Trimming took off 6 bases at V and 0 bases at J, with 14 bases between the two ends. There are 14 residues in the CDR3. CDR1 is SQVTM and CDR2 is ANQGSEA in the germline V gene. In DNA, the CDR3 is TGCAGCGTGCAACAGGGCTTCTCTAACTATGGCTACACCTTC. Translated: CSVQQGFSNYGYTF.

This clonotype was counted many times. The V and J genes are TRBV10-1 and TRBJ2-1; D gene unclear. The CDR3 is 18 amino acids. Per germline, CDR1 WNHNN and CDR2 SYGVQD (reference sequence). The V end lost 7 bases, the J end lost 4 bases, and 26 bases lay between the germline ends. CDR3 DNA: TGCGCCAGCATTCTCAACTCGACCCCTCCCGTTGTTTACAATGAGCAGTTCTTC. Translation gives CASILNSTPPVVYNEQFF.

V gene TRBV18 combines with J gene TRBJ2-3; D may be TRBD2 (5 bases). Between the trimmed V and J ends, which lost 1 base and 3 bases, there was a span of 11 bases. Per the germline V gene, CDR1 is KGHSH and CDR2 is LQKENI. The CDR3 contains 15 residues. For the CDR3, the DNA is TGTGCCAGCTCACCACTGCTTCGGGGAACAGATACGCAGTATTTT. This codes for CASSPLLRGTDTQYF.

The gene calls are TRBV29-1 and TRBJ1-5, with D maybe TRBD1 (5 bases). The CDR3 covers 15 residues. Germline loops: CDR1 SQVTM, CDR2 ANQGSEA. Trimming pared 8 bases from V and 2 bases from J, leaving 19 bases between. CDR3 DNA sequence: TGCAGCTCTAAAACAGGCGGGGGAGGCAATCAGCCCCAGCATTTT. Translated: CSSKTGGGGNQPQHF.

This clonotype was found once. The rearrangement uses TRBV15 and TRBJ1-5; D unclear. Germline CDR1 reads LNHNV; CDR2 reads YYDKDF (reference sequence). There are 14 residues in the CDR3. V lost 0 bases to trimming and J lost 7 bases, with 10 bases between them. The CDR3 protein is CATSRDIPGQPQHF. The CDR3 bases are TGTGCCACCAGCAGAGATATTCCCGGGCAGCCCCAGCATTTT.

The V and J genes are TRBV3-1 and TRBJ2-7; TRBD2 matches 12 bases. The length of the CDR3 is 15 residues. J lost 7 bases, V lost 4 bases, and 8 bases had no gene match. Germline V gene data show CDR1 as LGHDT and CDR2 as YNNKEL (reference sequence). This CDR3 reads CASSLRLAGEREQYF. CDR3 nucleotide sequence: TGTGCCAGCAGCCTCCGACTAGCGGGAGAACGGGAGCAGTACTTC.

The chain employs TRBV2 and TRBJ1-1, with 9 bases lining up with TRBD1. Germline CDR1 is SNHLY and CDR2 is FYNNEI. The V and J ends lost 8 bases and 4 bases, in that order; junction bases with no gene match: 5. The CDR3 consists of 13 residues. The DNA for the CDR3 is TGTGCCAGCCGGGGACAGGGTCCCACTGAAGCTTTCTTT. Translating gives CASRGQGPTEAFF.

This sequence joins TRBV4-3 and TRBJ1-6; no firm D call. Germline loops: CDR1 LGHNA, CDR2 YSLEER. Trimming left V 4 bases short and J 0 bases short, with 7 bases between. The CDR3 totals 15 residues. This CDR3 is CASSPISSYNSPLHF. DNA for the CDR3: TGCGCCAGCAGCCCGATTAGCTCCTATAATTCACCCCTCCACTTT.

The chain joins TRBV7-9 to TRBJ1-1; no clear D gene. There are 15 residues in the CDR3. With 4 bases removed from V and 1 base from J, the gap between germline ends came to 13 bases. Germline CDR1 and CDR2: SEHNR and FQNEAQ (reference sequence). The CDR3 is CASSSQSGGNTEAFF. CDR3 DNA: TGTGCCAGCAGCTCCCAGTCTGGAGGGAACACTGAAGCTTTCTTT.

There are many counts of this clonotype. V gene TRBV7-9 combines with J gene TRBJ2-7; 9 bases agree with TRBD1. The germline gives CDR1 SEHNR, CDR2 FQNEAQ (reference sequence). The V gene end was trimmed by 1 base and the J gene end by 2 bases; junction bases not matched to a gene: 3. The CDR3 contains 15 residues. CDR3 bases: TGTGCCAGCAGCTTAGGTAACAGGGGGCCCTACGAGCAGTACTTC. Encoded protein: CASSLGNRGPYEQYF.

The chain's CDR3 is CASSAGVRSPLHF. DNA of the CDR3: TGTGCCAGCAGTGCAGGGGTTCGCTCACCCCTCCACTTT. The V call is TRBV2, the J call TRBJ1-6; D might be TRBD1 (6 bases). Trimming left V 4 bases short and J 10 bases short, with 11 bases between. CDR3 length: 13 amino acids. CDR1 is SNHLY, CDR2 FYNNEI, per germline.

This clonotype was seen ten or more times. The chain employs TRBV20-1 and TRBJ2-1; 14 bases map to TRBD2. Germline CDR1 and CDR2: DFQATT and SNEGSKA (reference sequence). CDR3 length: 18 amino acids. J gave up 1 base and V 3 bases, and 8 bases lay outside the gene matches. CDR3 region: CSARGGLAGEVSYNEQFF. The DNA of the CDR3 is TGCAGTGCTAGGGGGGGACTAGCGGGAGAAGTGTCCTACAATGAGCAGTTCTTC.

The chain is built from TRBV10-3 and TRBJ1-2; possible D gene TRBD1, 5 bases. The germline CDR1 and CDR2 sequences are ENHRY and SYGVKD. V was pared by 7 bases and J by 3 bases, with 9 bases between. This CDR3 is built from 12 residues. CDR3 coding DNA: TGTGCCATCACTACGGGGGACTATGGCTACACCTTC. This translates into CAITTGDYGYTF.

This clonotype has a count of ten or more. The chain has TRBV9 and TRBJ2-3, with D possibly TRBD2 on 5 matching bases. Germline V lookup: CDR1 SGDLS, CDR2 YYNGEE. The ends were cut back, 5 bases at V and 1 base at J, with 11 bases in the middle. This CDR3 has 14 amino acids. The CDR3 DNA reads as TGTGCCAGCAGTGATAGCGCCCGCACAGATACGCAGTATTTT. Translated: CASSDSARTDTQYF. Using reference TRBV9 and TRBJ2-3 for the parts outside the CDR3, the full variable domain is DSGVTQTPKHLITATGQRVTLRCSPRSGDLSVYWYQQSLDQGLQFLIQYYNGEERAKGNILERFSAQQFPDLHSELNLSSLELGDSALYFCASSDSARTDTQYFGPGTRLTVL.

The chain recombines TRBV2 with TRBJ1-5; perhaps TRBD1 as D (6 bases). This CDR3 is 15 amino acids long. Germline CDR1 is SNHLY and CDR2 is FYNNEI. Between the trimmed V and J ends, which lost 0 bases and 1 base, there was a span of 7 bases. CDR3 nucleotides: TGTGCCAGCAGTGAAGCAGGGGGAAGCAATCAGCCCCAGCATTTT. Translation: CASSEAGGSNQPQHF.

The chain employs TRBV2 and TRBJ2-5; 11 bases are a match to TRBD1. The germline gives CDR1 SNHLY, CDR2 FYNNEI. V lost 8 bases, J lost 4 bases, and 6 bases stayed unmatched. This CDR3 is built from 14 residues. CDR3 sequence reads: CASQEGTGGETQYF. In DNA form, the CDR3 reads TGTGCCAGCCAGGAAGGGACAGGGGGAGAGACCCAGTACTTC.

Concerning this clonotype: Just one base apart from a much larger clone, this may be a read error. CDR3 nucleotide sequence: TGTGCCAGCAGCCCTCATACAGGGATATTGAACACTGGAGCTTTCTTT. Translated: CASSPHTGILNTGAFF. The chain links TRBV5-1 to TRBJ1-1; D is perhaps TRBD1 (6 bases). Germline CDR1 is SGHRS and CDR2 is YFSETQ. CDR3 length: 16 residues.

This clonotype has a handful of counts. This chain links TRBV20-1 with TRBJ2-5; TRBD1 aligns across 8 bases. Germline CDR1 DFQATT, CDR2 SNEGSKA (reference sequence). The J segment lost 5 bases and the V segment lost 3 bases, leaving 5 bases of the junction unmatched. CDR3 length: 13 residues. The CDR3 coding sequence is TGCAGTGCTAGCAGGGGGCACGGGGAGACCCAGTACTTC. This gives the protein CSASRGHGETQYF.

This chain links TRBV19 with TRBJ1-1; TRBD1 matches 7 bases. The trim removed 7 bases at V and 4 bases at J, leaving 6 bases unmatched. CDR3 length: 13 amino acids. The germline V gene encodes CDR1 LNHDA and CDR2 SQIVND (reference sequence). CDR3 region: CASTRQGPTEAFF. The CDR3 nucleotides read TGTGCCAGTACTAGACAGGGACCCACTGAAGCTTTCTTT.

The chain employs TRBV15 and TRBJ2-7; 7 bases are shared with TRBD2. The CDR3 contains 15 residues. J lost 6 bases, V lost 1 base, and 9 bases had no gene match. The germline gives CDR1 LNHNV, CDR2 YYDKDF (reference sequence). CDR3 sequence: CATSRGGGYWSEQYF. CDR3 bases: TGTGCCACCAGCAGAGGCGGGGGTTATTGGTCCGAGCAGTACTTC.